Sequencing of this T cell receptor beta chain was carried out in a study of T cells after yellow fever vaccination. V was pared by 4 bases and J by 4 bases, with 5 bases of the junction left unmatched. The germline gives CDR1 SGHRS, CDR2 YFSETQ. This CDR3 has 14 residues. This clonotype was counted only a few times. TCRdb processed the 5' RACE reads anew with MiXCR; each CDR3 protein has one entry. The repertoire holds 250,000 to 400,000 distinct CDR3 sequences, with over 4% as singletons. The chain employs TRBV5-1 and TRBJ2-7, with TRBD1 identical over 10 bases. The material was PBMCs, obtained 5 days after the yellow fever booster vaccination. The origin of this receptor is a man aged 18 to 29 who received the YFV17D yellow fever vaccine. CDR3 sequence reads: CASSAGTGDYEQYF. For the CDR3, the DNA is TGCGCCAGCAGCGCCGGGACAGGGGATTACGAGCAGTACTTC.